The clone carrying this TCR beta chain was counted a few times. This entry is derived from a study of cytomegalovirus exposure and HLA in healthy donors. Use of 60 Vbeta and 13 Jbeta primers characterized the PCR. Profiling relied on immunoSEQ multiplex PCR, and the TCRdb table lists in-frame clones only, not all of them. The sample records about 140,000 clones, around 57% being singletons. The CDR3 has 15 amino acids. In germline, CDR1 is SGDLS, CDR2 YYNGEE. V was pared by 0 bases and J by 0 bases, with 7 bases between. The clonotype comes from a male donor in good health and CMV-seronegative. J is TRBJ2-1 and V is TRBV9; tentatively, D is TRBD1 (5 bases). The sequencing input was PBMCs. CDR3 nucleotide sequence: TGTGCCAGCAGCGTAGGGGGCAACTCCTACAATGAGCAGTTCTTC. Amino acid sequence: CASSVGGNSYNEQFF.